This T cell receptor beta chain was captured in a study of cytomegalovirus exposure and HLA in healthy donors. About this clone: Its antigen is as yet unknown.

Study outcomes and limitations: No immune exposure information besides CMV serostatus was available.

The PCR contained 60 Vbeta and 13 Jbeta primers. Clones were sequenced by immunoSEQ multiplex PCR, and TCRdb holds only the in-frame ones, with some missing. The sample has 56,000 or so clones. Sequencing input: PBMCs. This sequence originates from a female donor in good health and CMV-seronegative.

The CDR3 spells CASSSMTAPNSYGYTF. CDR3 nucleotides: TGCGCCAGCAGCTCGATGACTGCCCCCAATTCTTATGGCTACACCTTC. The chain is built from TRBV5-1 and TRBJ1-2; no firm D call. The CDR3 is 16 residues long. Germline V CDR1 and CDR2: SGHRS, YFSETQ. Trimming stripped 3 bases from V and 5 bases from J, with 20 bases between.